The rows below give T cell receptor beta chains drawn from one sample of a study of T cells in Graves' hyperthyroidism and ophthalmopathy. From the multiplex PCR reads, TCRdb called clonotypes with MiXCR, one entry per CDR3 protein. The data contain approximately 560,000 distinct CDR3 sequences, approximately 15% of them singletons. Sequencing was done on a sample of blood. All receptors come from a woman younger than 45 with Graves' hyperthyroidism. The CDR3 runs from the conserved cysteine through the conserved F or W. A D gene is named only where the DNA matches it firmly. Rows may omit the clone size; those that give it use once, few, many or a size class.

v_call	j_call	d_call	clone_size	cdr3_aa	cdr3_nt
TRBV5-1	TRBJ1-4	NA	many	CASSLLGGMEKLFF	TGCGCCAGCAGCTTGTTGGGGGGAATGGAAAAACTGTTTTTT
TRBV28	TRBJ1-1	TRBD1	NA	CASAGQGRNTEAFF	TGTGCCAGCGCTGGACAGGGCCGAAACACTGAAGCTTTCTTT
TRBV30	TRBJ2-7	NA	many	CAWSVGQGNEQYF	TGTGCCTGGAGTGTAGGACAAGGCAACGAGCAGTACTTC
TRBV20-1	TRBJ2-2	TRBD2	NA	CSTRGVLAAGELFF	TGCAGTACAAGAGGGGTGCTAGCGGCCGGGGAGCTGTTTTTT
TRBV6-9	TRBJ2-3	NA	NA	CASSYLQGVPDTQYF	TGTGCCAGCAGTTACCTTCAGGGAGTTCCAGATACGCAGTATTTT
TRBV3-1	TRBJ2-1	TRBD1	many	CASRLGTGTLNEQFF	TGTGCCAGCAGACTCGGGACAGGGACGTTGAATGAGCAGTTCTTC
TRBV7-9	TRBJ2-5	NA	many	CASSFSVGMGETQYF	TGTGCCAGCAGCTTTTCTGTGGGAATGGGAGAGACCCAGTACTTC
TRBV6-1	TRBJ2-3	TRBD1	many	CASSSRQGGRTDTQYF	TGTGCCAGCAGCTCCAGACAGGGGGGAAGGACAGATACGCAGTATTTT
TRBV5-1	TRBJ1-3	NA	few	CASSLYARVGGSGNTIYF	TGCGCCAGCAGCTTGTACGCCCGTGTGGGGGGCTCTGGAAACACCATATATTTT
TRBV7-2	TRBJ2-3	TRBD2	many	CASSRGLVGGTDTQYF	TGTGCCAGCAGCCGGGGACTAGTTGGGGGCACAGATACGCAGTATTTT
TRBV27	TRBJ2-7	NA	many	CASSRQGGYEQYF	TGTGCCAGCAGCAGACAAGGGGGCTACGAGCAGTACTTC
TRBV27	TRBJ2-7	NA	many	CASSLLDRGTYEQYF	TGTGCCAGCAGTTTATTGGATAGGGGAACCTACGAGCAGTACTTC
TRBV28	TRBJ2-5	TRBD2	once	CASSSPRLAGKETQYF	TGTGCCAGCAGTTCCCCCCGACTAGCGGGAAAGGAGACCCAGTACTTC
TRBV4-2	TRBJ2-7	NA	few	CASSQWDTSYEQYF	TGTGCCAGCAGCCAGTGGGACACCTCCTACGAGCAGTACTTC
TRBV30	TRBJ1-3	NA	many	CAWRWFSGNTIYF	TGTGCCTGGAGATGGTTCTCTGGAAACACCATATATTTT
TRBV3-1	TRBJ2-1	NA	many	CASSQAIAGKEQFF	TGTGCCAGCAGCCAAGCCATCGCGGGTAAGGAGCAGTTCTTC
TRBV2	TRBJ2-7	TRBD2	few	CASRAGGPLEQYF	TGTGCCAGCAGGGCGGGAGGGCCCCTCGAGCAGTACTTC
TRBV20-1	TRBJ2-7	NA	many	CSARRGGEEQYF	TGCAGTGCTAGACGCGGGGGCGAAGAGCAGTACTTC
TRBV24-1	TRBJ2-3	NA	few	CATSDFTDTQYF	TGTGCCACCAGTGATTTCACAGATACGCAGTATTTT
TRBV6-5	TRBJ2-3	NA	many	CASSYSGEETDTQYF	TGTGCCAGCAGTTACTCGGGGGAGGAAACAGATACGCAGTATTTT
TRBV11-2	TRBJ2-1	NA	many	CASSLSLETSGYNEQFF	TGTGCCAGCAGCTTAAGTCTGGAGACATCGGGCTACAATGAGCAGTTCTTC
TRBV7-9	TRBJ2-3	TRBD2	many	CASSFFASGGTDTQYF	TGTGCCAGCAGCTTTTTTGCTAGCGGGGGCACAGATACGCAGTATTTT
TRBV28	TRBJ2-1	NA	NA	CASSSSTDNEQFF	TGTGCCAGCAGTAGTAGCACCGACAATGAGCAGTTCTTC
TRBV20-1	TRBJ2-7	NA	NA	CSARFSWEQYF	TGCAGTGCTAGGTTTTCCTGGGAGCAGTACTTC
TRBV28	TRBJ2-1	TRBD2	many	CASRPSWRETLNEQFF	TGTGCCAGCAGACCTTCCTGGCGGGAGACGTTAAATGAGCAGTTCTTC
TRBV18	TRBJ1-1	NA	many	CASSQGLLGTEAFF	TGTGCCAGCTCACAGGGCCTCCTGGGGACTGAAGCTTTCTTT
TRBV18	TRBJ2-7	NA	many	CASSPTDSYEQYF	TGTGCCAGCTCACCCACGGACAGCTACGAGCAGTACTTC
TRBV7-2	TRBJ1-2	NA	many	CASSQQVSNYGYTF	TGTGCCAGCAGCCAACAGGTGTCTAACTATGGCTACACCTTC
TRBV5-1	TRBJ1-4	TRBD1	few	CASSLRGTDREKLFF	TGCGCCAGCAGCTTGAGGGGGACAGATCGTGAAAAACTGTTTTTT
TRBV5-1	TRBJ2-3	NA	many	CATRLDGITTDTQYF	TGCGCCACCCGCCTAGATGGGATCACAACAGATACGCAGTATTTT
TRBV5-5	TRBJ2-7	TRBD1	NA	CASSLVRGPYEQYF	TGTGCCAGCAGCTTGGTCAGGGGGCCCTACGAGCAGTACTTC
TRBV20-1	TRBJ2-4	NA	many	CSAGPPGVGKNIQYF	TGCAGTGCAGGCCCCCCTGGTGTGGGCAAAAACATTCAGTACTTC
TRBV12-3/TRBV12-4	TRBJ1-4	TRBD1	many	CASSFWEQGANEKLFF	TGTGCCAGCAGTTTTTGGGAACAGGGGGCTAATGAAAAACTGTTTTTT
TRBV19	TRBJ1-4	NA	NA	CASSMDGLTNEKLFF	TGTGCCAGTAGTATGGACGGTCTTACTAATGAAAAACTGTTTTTT
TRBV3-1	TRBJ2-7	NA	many	CASSQDIEGYEQYF	TGTGCCAGCAGCCAAGATATCGAGGGGTACGAGCAGTACTTC
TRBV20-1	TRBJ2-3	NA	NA	CSARDPGGYSGTDTQYF	TGCAGTGCTAGAGACCCCGGCGGGTACTCTGGCACAGATACGCAGTATTTT
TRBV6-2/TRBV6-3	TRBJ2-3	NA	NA	CASSYSTTRDHPPDTQYF	TGTGCCAGCAGTTACTCTACCACGCGGGACCATCCTCCAGATACGCAGTATTTT
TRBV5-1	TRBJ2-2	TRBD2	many	CASSLFSGSNTGELFF	TGCGCCAGCAGCTTGTTTAGCGGGTCGAACACCGGGGAGCTGTTTTTT
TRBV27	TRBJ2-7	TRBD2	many	CASSLIGGGSYEQYF	TGTGCCAGCAGTTTAATCGGGGGGGGGAGCTACGAGCAGTACTTC
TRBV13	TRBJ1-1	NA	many	CASSSGHENTEAFF	TGTGCCAGCAGCTCGGGACACGAGAACACTGAAGCTTTCTTT
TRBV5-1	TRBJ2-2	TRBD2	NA	CASRPLAANTGELFF	TGCGCCAGCCGGCCCCTAGCGGCGAACACCGGGGAGCTGTTTTTT
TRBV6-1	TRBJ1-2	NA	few	CASSEAGASSGYTF	TGTGCCAGCAGTGAAGCAGGGGCCTCTAGTGGCTACACCTTC
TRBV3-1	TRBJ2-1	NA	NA	CASSQGASEVNEQFF	TGTGCCAGCAGCCAGGGGGCTAGCGAGGTGAATGAGCAGTTCTTC
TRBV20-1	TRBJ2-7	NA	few	CSAIRNYEQYF	TGCAGTGCGATTCGCAACTACGAGCAGTACTTC
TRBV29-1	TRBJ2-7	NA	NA	CSVGMGGSNEQYF	TGCAGCGTTGGGATGGGGGGTTCGAACGAGCAGTACTTC
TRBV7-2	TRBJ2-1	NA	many	CASSSSVSSYNEQFF	TGTGCCAGCAGCTCTAGCGTAAGCTCCTACAATGAGCAGTTCTTC
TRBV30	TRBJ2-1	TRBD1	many	CAWAMTGFYNEQFF	TGTGCCTGGGCGATGACAGGGTTCTACAATGAGCAGTTCTTC
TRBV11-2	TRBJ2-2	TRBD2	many	CASSSVPGGPTGELFF	TGTGCCAGCAGCTCTGTCCCGGGAGGCCCGACCGGGGAGCTGTTTTTT
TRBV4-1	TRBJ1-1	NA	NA	CASSQAGQGVMAFF	TGCGCCAGCAGCCAAGCCGGACAAGGAGTAATGGCTTTCTTT
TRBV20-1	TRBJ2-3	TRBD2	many	CSARGSGTSTDTQYF	TGCAGTGCTAGAGGGAGCGGGACCAGCACAGATACGCAGTATTTT
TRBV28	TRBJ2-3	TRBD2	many	CASSRSGSEADTQYF	TGTGCCAGCAGTCGTAGCGGGAGTGAGGCAGATACGCAGTATTTT
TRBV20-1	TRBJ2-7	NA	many	CSAREPRANEQYF	TGCAGTGCTAGAGAGCCCAGGGCGAACGAGCAGTACTTC
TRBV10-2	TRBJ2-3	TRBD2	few	CASSGLAGGPVTDTQYF	TGCGCCAGCAGCGGACTAGCGGGAGGGCCGGTCACAGATACGCAGTATTTT
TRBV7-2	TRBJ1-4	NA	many	CASSRSPGLSEKLFF	TGTGCCAGCAGCCGATCCCCGGGACTGAGTGAAAAACTGTTTTTT
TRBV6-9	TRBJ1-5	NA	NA	CASSLLGTGGISQPQHF	TGTGCCAGCAGTTTACTCGGGACTGGGGGGATCAGCCAGCCCCAGCATTTT
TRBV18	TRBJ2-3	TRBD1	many	CASSQTGARDTQYF	TGTGCCAGCTCACAGACAGGGGCTCGTGATACGCAGTATTTT
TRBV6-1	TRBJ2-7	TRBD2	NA	CASRVAGEIPYEQYF	TGTGCCAGCAGAGTAGCGGGAGAGATTCCCTACGAGCAGTACTTC